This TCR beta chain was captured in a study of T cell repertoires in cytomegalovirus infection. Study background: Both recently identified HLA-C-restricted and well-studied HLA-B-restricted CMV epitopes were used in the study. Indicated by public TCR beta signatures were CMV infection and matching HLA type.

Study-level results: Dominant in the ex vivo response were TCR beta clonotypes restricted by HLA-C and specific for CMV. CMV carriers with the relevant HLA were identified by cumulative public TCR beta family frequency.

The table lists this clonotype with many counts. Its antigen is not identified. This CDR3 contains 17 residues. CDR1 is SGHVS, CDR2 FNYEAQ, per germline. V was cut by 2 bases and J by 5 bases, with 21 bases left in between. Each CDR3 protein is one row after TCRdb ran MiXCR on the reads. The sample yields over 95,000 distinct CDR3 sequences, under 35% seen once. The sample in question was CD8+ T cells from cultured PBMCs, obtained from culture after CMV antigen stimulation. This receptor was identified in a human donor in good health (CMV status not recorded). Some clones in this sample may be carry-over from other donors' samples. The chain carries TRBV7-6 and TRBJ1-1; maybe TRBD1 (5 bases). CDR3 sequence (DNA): TGTGCCAGCAGCTTAACGGGGTTAGGGGAAGGTACGACTGAAGCTTTCTTT. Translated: CASSLTGLGEGTTEAFF. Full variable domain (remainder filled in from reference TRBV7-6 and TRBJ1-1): GAGVSQSPRYKVTKRGQDVALRCDPISGHVSLYWYRQALGQGPEFLTYFNYEAQQDKSGLPNDRFSAERPEGSISTLTIQRTEQRDSAMYRCASSLTGLGEGTTEAFFGQGTRLTVV.